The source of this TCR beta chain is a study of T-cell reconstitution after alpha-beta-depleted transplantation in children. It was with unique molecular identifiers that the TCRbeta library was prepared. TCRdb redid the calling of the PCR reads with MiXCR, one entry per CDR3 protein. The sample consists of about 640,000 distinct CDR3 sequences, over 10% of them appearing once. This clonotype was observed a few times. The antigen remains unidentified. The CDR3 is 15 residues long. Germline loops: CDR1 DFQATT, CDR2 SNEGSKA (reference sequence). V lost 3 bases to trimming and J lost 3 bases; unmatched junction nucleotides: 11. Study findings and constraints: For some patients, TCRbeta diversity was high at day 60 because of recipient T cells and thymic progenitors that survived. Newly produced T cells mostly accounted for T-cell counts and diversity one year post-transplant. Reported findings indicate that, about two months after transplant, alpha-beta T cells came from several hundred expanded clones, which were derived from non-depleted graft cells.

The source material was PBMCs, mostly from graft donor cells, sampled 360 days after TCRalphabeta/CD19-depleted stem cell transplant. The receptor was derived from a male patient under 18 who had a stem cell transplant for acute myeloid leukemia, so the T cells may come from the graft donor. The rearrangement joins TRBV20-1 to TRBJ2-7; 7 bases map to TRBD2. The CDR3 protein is CSARLSGTVNYEQYF. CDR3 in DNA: TGCAGTGCTAGGTTAAGCGGGACCGTTAACTACGAGCAGTACTTC.